This T cell receptor beta chain was found in a study of blood T cell repertoires in COVID-19. Study as a whole: Sites across the United States, Italy and Spain contributed samples from acute and convalescent COVID-19. T cells, B-cell-depleted T cells, or PBMCs supplied cDNA or gDNA.

Some clones are missing from TCRdb's copy, which holds only in-frame ones; the method was immunoSEQ multiplex PCR. The profile covers over 200,000 clones, with approximately 80% appearing a single time and under 2% taken by the ten largest. Germline V gene lookup returns CDR1 LGHDT and CDR2 YNNKEL (reference sequence). V was pared by 6 bases and J by 5 bases, with 16 bases between. This CDR3 contains 14 residues. The chain has TRBV3-1 (or the pseudogene TRBV3-2) and TRBJ2-5; a possible D gene is TRBD1 (5 bases). The TCR comes from a man between 60 and 75 years old who had recovered from COVID-19. Sequenced input: PBMCs or T cells enriched from blood (not recorded which). CDR3 coding DNA: TGTGCCAGCAGGGAGACAGTGCTTGAGGAGACCCAGTACTTC. It encodes CASRETVLEETQYF.